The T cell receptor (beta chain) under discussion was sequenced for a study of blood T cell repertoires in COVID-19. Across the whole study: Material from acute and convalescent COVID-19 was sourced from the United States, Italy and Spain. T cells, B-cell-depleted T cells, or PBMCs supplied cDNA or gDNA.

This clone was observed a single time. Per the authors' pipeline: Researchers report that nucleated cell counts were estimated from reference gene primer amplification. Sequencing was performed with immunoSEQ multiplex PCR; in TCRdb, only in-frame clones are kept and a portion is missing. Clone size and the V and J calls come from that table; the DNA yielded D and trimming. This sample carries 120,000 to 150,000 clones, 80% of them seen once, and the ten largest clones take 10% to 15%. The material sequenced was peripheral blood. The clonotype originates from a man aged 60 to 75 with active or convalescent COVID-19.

The CDR3 sequence: CASSLWFRGPLTDTQYF. CDR3 DNA: TGTGCCAGCAGTTTATGGTTCAGGGGGCCCCTCACAGATACGCAGTATTTT. The chain joins TRBV27 to TRBJ2-3; 8 bases are a match to TRBD1. V lost 1 base and J lost 2; bases outside the gene matches: 8. This CDR3 spans 17 amino acids. The germline V gene encodes CDR1 MNHEY and CDR2 SMNVEV (reference sequence).